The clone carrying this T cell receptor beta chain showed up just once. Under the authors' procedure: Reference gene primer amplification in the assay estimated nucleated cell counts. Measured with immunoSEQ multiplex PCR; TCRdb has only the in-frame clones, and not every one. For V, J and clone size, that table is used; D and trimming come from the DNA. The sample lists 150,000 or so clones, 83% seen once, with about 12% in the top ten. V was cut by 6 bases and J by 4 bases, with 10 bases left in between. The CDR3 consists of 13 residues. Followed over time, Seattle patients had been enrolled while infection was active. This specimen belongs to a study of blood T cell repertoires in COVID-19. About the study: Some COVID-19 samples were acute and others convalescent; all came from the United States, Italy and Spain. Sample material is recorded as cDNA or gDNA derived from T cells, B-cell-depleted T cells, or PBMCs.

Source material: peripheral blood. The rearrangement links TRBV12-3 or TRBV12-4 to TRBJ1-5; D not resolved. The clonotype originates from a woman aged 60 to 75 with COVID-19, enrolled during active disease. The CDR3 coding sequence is TGTGCCAGCAGCTCGACAACAAATCAGCCCCAGCATTTT. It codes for CASSSTTNQPQHF.